Below, 8 T cell receptor beta chains from the same sample are listed, as sequenced in a study of Graves' ophthalmopathy and Graves' hyperthyroidism. The study amplified TCR beta CDR3 regions using RNA transcripts. Second-round multiplex PCR followed a first-round RT-PCR using HTBI primers. TCRdb called the multiplex PCR reads again in MiXCR, with one record for every CDR3 protein. The profile covers 170,000 or so distinct CDR3 sequences, with under 40% appearing a single time and less than 6% taken by the ten largest. Sequencing was done on a sample of peripheral blood. Receptors originate from a woman in her thirties or forties with Graves' ophthalmopathy.

This clonotype was seen at least ten times. The rearrangement uses TRBV2 and TRBJ2-7; 8 bases map to TRBD2. V lost 4 bases, J lost 4 bases, and 6 bases stayed unmatched. CDR3 size: 14 residues. Germline lookup yields CDR1 SNHLY and CDR2 FYNNEI. CDR3 nucleotides: TGTGCCAGCAGTGTCCAGCGGGAGAAGTACGAGCAGTACTTC. Translation: CASSVQREKYEQYF.

The chain links TRBV15 to TRBJ2-7; D not resolved. V lost 0 bases and J lost 3, with 18 bases in between. Germline lookup yields CDR1 LNHNV and CDR2 YYDKDF (reference sequence). The CDR3 consists of 17 residues. Here the CDR3 reads CATSRDRRLLTSYEQYF. The CDR3 DNA reads TGTGCCACCAGCAGAGATCGGCGCCTTTTAACCAGCTACGAGCAGTACTTC.

This clonotype came up a few times. The chain recombines TRBV6-2 or TRBV6-3 with TRBJ2-5, with D tentatively TRBD2 (6 bases). Trimming took 7 bases from V and 5 from J, leaving 17 bases between them. Germline-derived CDR1 and CDR2 are MNHEY and SVGEGT. There are 14 residues in the CDR3. CDR3 in DNA: TGTGCCAGCAAAGGGACTTTCCGGGGCGAGACCCAGTACTTC. Protein: CASKGTFRGETQYF.

The chain recombines TRBV11-2 with TRBJ1-6; no reliable D call. Looked up from germline, CDR1 is SGHAT and CDR2 is FQNNGV. The CDR3 covers 15 residues. V was shortened by 1 base and J by 3 bases, with 7 bases between the two germline ends. The CDR3 region is CASSLVASYNSPLHF. The DNA for the CDR3 is TGTGCCAGCAGCTTAGTAGCCAGCTATAATTCACCCCTCCACTTT.

The V and J genes are TRBV7-9 and TRBJ1-1; 10 nucleotides align to TRBD1. The germline gives CDR1 SEHNR, CDR2 FQNEAQ (reference sequence). V lost 5 bases, J lost 5 bases, and 8 bases stayed unmatched. The CDR3 consists of 15 residues. DNA for the CDR3: TGTGCCAGCAGCCTCGACAGGGGGCAGAAGACTGAAGCTTTCTTT. Its translation is CASSLDRGQKTEAFF.

Concerning this clonotype itself: The final CDR3 position lacks the conserved phenylalanine or tryptophan, pointing to a likely read error. The genes are TRBV6-1 and TRBJ2-7; D may be TRBD2 (5 bases). The CDR3 sequence is 14 residues long. In germline, CDR1 is MNHNS, CDR2 SASEGT. V was clipped by 5 bases and J by 1 base, with 12 bases between them. CDR3 coding DNA: TGTGCCAGCAGTCCGGCGGGTGGATCCTACGAGCAGTACCTC. This codes for CASSPAGGSYEQYL.

This clonotype has at least ten counts. The chain recombines TRBV20-1 with TRBJ1-3; D not resolved. Germline CDR1 reads DFQATT; CDR2 reads SNEGSKA (reference sequence). The CDR3 consists of 15 residues. Deletions cut 5 bases from V and 4 bases from J, with 18 bases between. As DNA, the CDR3 is TGCAGTGCTCTCGCGACCACTACGGGGGGAAACACCATATATTTT. Translated, it gives CSALATTTGGNTIYF.

This clonotype showed up many times. V usage is TRBV20-1 and J usage is TRBJ1-1, with unresolved D. Germline loops: CDR1 DFQATT, CDR2 SNEGSKA (reference sequence). CDR3 length: 11 residues. V lost 3 bases to trimming and J lost 8 bases, with 10 bases between them. This CDR3 reads CSARPALEAFF. The CDR3 nucleotides are TGCAGTGCTAGGCCGGCCCTAGAAGCTTTCTTT.